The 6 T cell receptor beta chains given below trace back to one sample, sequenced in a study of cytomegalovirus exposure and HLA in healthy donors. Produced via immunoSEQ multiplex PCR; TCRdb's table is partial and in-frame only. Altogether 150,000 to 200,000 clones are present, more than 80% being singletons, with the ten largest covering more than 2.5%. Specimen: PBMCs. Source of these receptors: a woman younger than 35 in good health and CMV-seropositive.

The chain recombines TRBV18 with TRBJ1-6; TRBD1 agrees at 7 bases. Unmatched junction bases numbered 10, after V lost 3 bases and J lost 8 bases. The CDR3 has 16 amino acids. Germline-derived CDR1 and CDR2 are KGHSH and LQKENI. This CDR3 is CASSPLGDSLDSPLHF. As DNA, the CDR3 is TGTGCCAGCTCACCCCTCGGGGACAGCCTTGATTCACCCCTCCACTTT.

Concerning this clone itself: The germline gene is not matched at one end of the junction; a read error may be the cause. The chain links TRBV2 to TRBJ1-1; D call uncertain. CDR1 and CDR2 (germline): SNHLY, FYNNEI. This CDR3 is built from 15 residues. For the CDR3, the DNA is TGTGCCAGCAGTGAAGTGACCGGGGTGAATACTGAAGCTTTCTTT. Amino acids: CASSEVTGVNTEAFF.

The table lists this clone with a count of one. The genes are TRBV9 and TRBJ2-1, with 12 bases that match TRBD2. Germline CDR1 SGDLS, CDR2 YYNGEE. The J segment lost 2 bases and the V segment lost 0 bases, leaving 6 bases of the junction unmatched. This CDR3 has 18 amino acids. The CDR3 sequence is CASSVGDGLAGTYNEQFF. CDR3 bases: TGTGCCAGCAGCGTAGGGGATGGACTAGCGGGAACCTACAATGAGCAGTTCTTC.

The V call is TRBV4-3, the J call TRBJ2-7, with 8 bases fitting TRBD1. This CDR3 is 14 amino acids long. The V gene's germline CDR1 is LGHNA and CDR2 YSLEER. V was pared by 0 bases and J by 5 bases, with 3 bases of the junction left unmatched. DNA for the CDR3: TGCGCCAGCAGCCAAGACTTGGACAGGGACGAGCAGTACTTC. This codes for CASSQDLDRDEQYF.

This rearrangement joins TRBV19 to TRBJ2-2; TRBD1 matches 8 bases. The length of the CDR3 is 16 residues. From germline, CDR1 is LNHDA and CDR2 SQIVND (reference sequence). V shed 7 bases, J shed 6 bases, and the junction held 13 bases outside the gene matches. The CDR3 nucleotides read TGTGCCAGTAAGGTCCCTGGACAGGGAATGGCCGGGGAGCTGTTTTTT. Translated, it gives CASKVPGQGMAGELFF.

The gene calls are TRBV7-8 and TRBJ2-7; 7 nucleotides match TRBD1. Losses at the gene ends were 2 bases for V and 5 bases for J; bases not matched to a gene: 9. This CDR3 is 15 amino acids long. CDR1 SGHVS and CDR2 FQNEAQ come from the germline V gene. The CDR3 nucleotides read TGTGCCAGCAGCTTAACCCCGACAGGGAGAAACGAGCAGTACTTC. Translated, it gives CASSLTPTGRNEQYF.